Sequencing of this T cell receptor beta chain was carried out in a study of blood T cells in healthy people across ages. It was with a sample-barcoded 5' primer and a J-beta primer mix that a second PCR of roughly 7 to 12 cycles was run. MiXCR, run by TCRdb on the 5' RACE reads, gives a single entry per CDR3 protein. This repertoire shows over 1,500,000 distinct CDR3 sequences, just under 50% found once; its top ten account for more than 2%. The V segment lost 6 bases and the J segment 8 bases; nucleotides outside the gene matches: 10. This CDR3 comprises 16 residues. CDR1 is SNHLY, CDR2 FYNNEI, per germline.

V and J are TRBV2 and TRBJ2-1, with 13 bases fitting TRBD2. What was sequenced was blood. The sequence was obtained from a middle-aged woman in good health. CDR3 nucleotide sequence: TGTGCCAGCAGCGTAACTAGCGGGGGGGCCGTAGATGAGCAGTTCTTC. This encodes CASSVTSGGAVDEQFF.